A single sample gave rise to the 9 T cell receptor beta chains below, sequenced in a study of T cells expressing NK-cell markers. TCRdb reprocessed the 5' RACE reads, keeping one entry per CDR3 protein, no DNA. Its table records under 500,000 distinct CDR3 sequences. What was sequenced was blood T cells: a sorted CD56 or NKG2C T cell subset, CD4+ or CD8+ T cells, or bulk PBMC T cells (not recorded which). The receptors derive from a woman between 18 and 69 years old in good health.

V and J are TRBV20-1 and TRBJ2-2. The germline gives CDR1 DFQATT, CDR2 SNEGSKA (reference sequence). The CDR3 sequence is 15 residues long. The CDR3 region is CSARASSGNTGELFF.

The V call is TRBV4-1, the J call TRBJ2-6. This CDR3 has 17 amino acids. Germline V gene sequence: CDR1 MGHRA, CDR2 YSYEKL. The CDR3 spells CASSQDLRGSGANVLTF.

The chain combines TRBV4-2 with TRBJ2-1. This CDR3 has 15 amino acids. Germline loops: CDR1 LGHNA, CDR2 YNFKEQ. The CDR3 sequence is CASSQDPGSSNEQFF.

V usage is TRBV12-3 or TRBV12-4 and J usage is TRBJ2-2; lacking DNA, the TRBD1 call made by TCRdb goes unchecked. There are 13 residues in the CDR3. CDR3 in amino acids: CASTPRLTGELFF.

CDR3 residues: CSAPTRRGTKNIQYF. The chain couples TRBV20-1 to TRBJ2-4; TCRdb selects TRBD1, and the lack of DNA leaves this call unchecked. Germline CDR1 and CDR2: DFQATT and SNEGSKA (reference sequence). The CDR3 runs to 15 residues.

The CDR3 region is CASSYSESYNEQFF. This sequence joins TRBV6-2 or TRBV6-3 and TRBJ2-1. From germline, CDR1 is MNHEY and CDR2 SVGEGT. The CDR3 length is 14 residues.

This rearrangement joins TRBV29-1 to TRBJ2-5. There are 14 residues in the CDR3. Germline V gene data show CDR1 as SQVTM and CDR2 as ANQGSEA. CDR3 residues: CSVIRGSVQETQYF.

The J gene is TRBJ2-1, the V gene TRBV5-8. The CDR3 runs 14 residues. Germline lookup yields CDR1 SGHTS and CDR2 YDEGEE. The CDR3 is CASSLDFLGSEQFF.

The rearrangement links TRBV29-1 to TRBJ2-1. Germline-derived CDR1 and CDR2 are SQVTM and ANQGSEA. CDR3 length: 12 amino acids. The CDR3: CSVEESVNEQFF.